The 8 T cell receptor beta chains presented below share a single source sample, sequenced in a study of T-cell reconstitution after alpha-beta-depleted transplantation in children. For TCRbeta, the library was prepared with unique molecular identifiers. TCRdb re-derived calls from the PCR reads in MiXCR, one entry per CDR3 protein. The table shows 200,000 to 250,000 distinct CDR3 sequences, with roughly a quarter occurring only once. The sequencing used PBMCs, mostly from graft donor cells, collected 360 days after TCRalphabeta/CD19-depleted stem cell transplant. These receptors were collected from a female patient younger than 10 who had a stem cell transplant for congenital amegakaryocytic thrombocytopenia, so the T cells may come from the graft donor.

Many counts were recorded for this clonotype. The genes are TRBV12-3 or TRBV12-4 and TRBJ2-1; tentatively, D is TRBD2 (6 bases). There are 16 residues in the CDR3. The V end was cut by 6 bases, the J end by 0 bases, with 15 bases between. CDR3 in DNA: TGTGCCAGCAGCATCGTAGCGGAAAGCTCCTACAATGAGCAGTTCTTC. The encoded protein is CASSIVAESSYNEQFF.

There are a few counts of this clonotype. The CDR3 DNA is TGTGCCAGCAGCTTACCGTACGGCCAAGAGACCCAGTACTTC. Translated, it gives CASSLPYGQETQYF. J is TRBJ2-5 and V is TRBV7-9; no clear D gene. The CDR3 is 14 residues long. Trimming shortened V by 2 bases and J by 1 base, and 8 bases separated the two germline ends. Germline loops: CDR1 SEHNR, CDR2 FQNEAQ (reference sequence).

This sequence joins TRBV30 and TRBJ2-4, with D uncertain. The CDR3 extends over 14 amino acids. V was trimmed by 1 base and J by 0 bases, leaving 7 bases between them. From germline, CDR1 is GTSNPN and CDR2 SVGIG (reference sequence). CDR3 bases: TGTGCCTGGAGTGCGTTAATAGCCAAAAACATTCAGTACTTC. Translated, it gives CAWSALIAKNIQYF.

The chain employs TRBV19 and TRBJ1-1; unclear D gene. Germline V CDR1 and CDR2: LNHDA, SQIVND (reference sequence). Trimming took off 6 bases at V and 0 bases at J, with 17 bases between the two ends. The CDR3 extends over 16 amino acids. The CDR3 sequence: CASRRRAVTMNTEAFF. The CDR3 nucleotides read TGTGCCAGTAGGAGGAGGGCAGTCACGATGAACACTGAAGCTTTCTTT.

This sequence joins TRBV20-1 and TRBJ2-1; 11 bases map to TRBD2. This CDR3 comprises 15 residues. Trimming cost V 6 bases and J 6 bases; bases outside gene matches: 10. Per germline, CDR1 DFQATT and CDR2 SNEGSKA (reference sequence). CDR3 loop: CSAHRLAGNVNEQFF. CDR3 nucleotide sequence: TGCAGTGCACATAGACTAGCGGGAAATGTCAATGAGCAGTTCTTC.

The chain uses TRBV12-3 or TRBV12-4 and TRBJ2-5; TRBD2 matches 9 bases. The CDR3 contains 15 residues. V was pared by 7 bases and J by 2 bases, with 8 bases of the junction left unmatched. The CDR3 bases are TGTGCCAGCACCATTAGCGGGGGAGAACAAGAGACCCAGTACTTC. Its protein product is CASTISGGEQETQYF.

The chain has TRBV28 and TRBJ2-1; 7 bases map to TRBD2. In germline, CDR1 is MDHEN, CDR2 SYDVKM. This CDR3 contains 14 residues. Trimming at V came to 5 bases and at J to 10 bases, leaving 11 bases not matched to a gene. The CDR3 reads CASSPGGRHREQFF. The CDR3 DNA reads TGTGCCAGCAGTCCGGGAGGCCGCCATCGCGAGCAGTTCTTC.

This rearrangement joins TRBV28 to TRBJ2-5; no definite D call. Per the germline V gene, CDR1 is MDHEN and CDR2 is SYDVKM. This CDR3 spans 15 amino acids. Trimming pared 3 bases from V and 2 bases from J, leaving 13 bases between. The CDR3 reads CASSFLSGRQETQYF. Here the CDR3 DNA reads TGTGCCAGCAGTTTTTTATCGGGTCGACAAGAGACCCAGTACTTC.